Below, 8 T cell receptor beta chains from the same sample are listed, as sequenced in a study of blood T cells in healthy people across ages. With a J-beta primer mix and a sample-barcoded 5' primer, a second PCR ran about 6 to 11 cycles. TCRdb fed the 5' RACE reads into MiXCR, producing one record per CDR3 protein. The sample shows 850,000 to 1,300,000 distinct CDR3 sequences, 45% of them seen only once. Sequencing was performed on blood. These receptors were obtained from a woman aged 55-69 years in good health.

The chain has TRBV6-1 and TRBJ2-1; weak D call: TRBD1 (5 bases). The CDR3 loop spans 13 amino acids. The ends were cut back, 3 bases at V and 5 bases at J, with 8 bases in the middle. Germline CDR1 is MNHNS and CDR2 is SASEGT. This chain's CDR3 is CASSDDSHNEQFF. Written as DNA, the CDR3 is TGTGCCAGCAGTGATGACAGTCACAATGAGCAGTTCTTC.

This clonotype was counted only a few times. The CDR3 DNA reads TGCGCCAGCAGCCTGACTAGCGGAGAGGGAGAGCAGTTCTTC. As protein: CASSLTSGEGEQFF. The chain employs TRBV4-1 and TRBJ2-1, with 9 bases lining up with TRBD2. Germline CDR1 MGHRA, CDR2 YSYEKL. The CDR3 runs to 14 residues. V shed 4 bases and J 10 bases; nucleotides not matched to a gene: 8.

This chain connects TRBV29-1 to TRBJ2-7, with 12 nucleotides matching TRBD2. V shed 7 bases and J 3 bases; nucleotides not matched to a gene: 19. The length of the CDR3 is 18 residues. Germline V lookup: CDR1 SQVTM, CDR2 ANQGSEA. The CDR3 region is CSALSGTGRLAGDYEQYF. The CDR3 bases are TGCAGCGCCCTATCCGGGACAGGGAGACTAGCGGGGGACTACGAGCAGTACTTC.

Details on this clonotype: A much larger clone differs by one base, so this may be a read error. The V call is TRBV27, the J call TRBJ2-5; D not certain. CDR3 length equals 13 residues. Germline V gene lookup returns CDR1 MNHEY and CDR2 SMNVEV (reference sequence). V lost 1 base, J lost 11 bases, and 14 bases lay in between. CDR3 sequence: CASSLLGFNEQYF. The CDR3 DNA follows: TGTGCCAGCAGTTTATTGGGCTTCAATGAGCAGTACTTC.

V gene TRBV6-6 combines with J gene TRBJ2-1, with TRBD2 matching 8 bases. Germline CDR1 is MNHNY and CDR2 is SVGAGI (reference sequence). V lost 6 bases, J lost 4 bases, and 8 bases stayed unmatched. The CDR3 sequence is 15 residues long. CDR3 protein: CASRGKAGEYNEQFF. Written as DNA, the CDR3 is TGTGCCAGCAGGGGTAAAGCGGGAGAGTACAATGAGCAGTTCTTC.

The J gene is TRBJ2-5, the V gene TRBV15, with 8 bases aligning to TRBD2. Judging by the DNA end, TRBJ2-4 fits better; the J call may be wrong. Germline CDR1 reads LNHNV; CDR2 reads YYDKDF (reference sequence). The CDR3 extends over 17 amino acids. DNA for the CDR3: TGTGCCACCAGCAGAGAGGAGATAGCGGGGTCGCTGAACATTCAGTACTTC. This sequence encodes CATSREEIAGSLNIQYF.

The table lists this clonotype with a count of one. The CDR3 protein is CASSLGTGTFYEQYF. The CDR3, as DNA: TGTGCCAGCAGCTTGGGGACAGGAACCTTCTACGAGCAGTACTTC. The genes are TRBV7-6 and TRBJ2-5; 8 nucleotides match TRBD1. The J call is doubtful: the DNA matches TRBJ2-7 better. The CDR3 has 15 amino acids. Looked up from germline, CDR1 is SGHVS and CDR2 is FNYEAQ.

This clonotype occurred a few times. This chain joins TRBV2 and TRBJ2-5, with 7 bases aligning to TRBD2. CDR3 length: 13 amino acids. V lost 5 bases to trimming and J lost 4 bases; unmatched junction nucleotides: 4. The germline CDR1 and CDR2 sequences are SNHLY and FYNNEI. The CDR3: CASSREEIETQYF. CDR3 nucleotides: TGTGCCAGCAGTCGGGAGGAGATAGAGACCCAGTACTTC.